Sequencing of this T cell receptor (beta chain) was carried out in a study of post-analysis software for immune sequencing data. The study, taken as a whole, reports: There was significantly lower normalized Chao1 diversity in multiple sclerosis patients than in controls. When patients were compared with controls, about five TRBV segments were more frequent, TRBV5-6, TRBV5-1 and TRBV20-1 among them.

cDNA libraries for TCR beta contained unique molecular identifiers. Some 500,000 cDNA molecules were recovered from an input of 1 to 10 million T cells. TCRdb ran MiXCR on the PCR reads and lists one entry per CDR3 protein. The data show some 450,000 distinct CDR3 sequences, around 40% seen once. Turning to this clonotype: Its antigen is unidentified.

The CDR3 sequence is 16 residues long. CDR1 is LGHNA, CDR2 YSLEER, per germline. The V and J ends lost 0 bases and 11 bases, in that order; junction bases with no gene match: 10. J is TRBJ2-5 and V is TRBV4-3; 12 bases fit TRBD1. The sample comprised blood. The clonotype originates from a girl between 5 and 17 years old with multiple sclerosis. The CDR3 region has the DNA TGCGCCAGCAGCCAAGATCGAGGGACAGGGGGCAATGAGCAGTACTTC. Its protein product is CASSQDRGTGGNEQYF.